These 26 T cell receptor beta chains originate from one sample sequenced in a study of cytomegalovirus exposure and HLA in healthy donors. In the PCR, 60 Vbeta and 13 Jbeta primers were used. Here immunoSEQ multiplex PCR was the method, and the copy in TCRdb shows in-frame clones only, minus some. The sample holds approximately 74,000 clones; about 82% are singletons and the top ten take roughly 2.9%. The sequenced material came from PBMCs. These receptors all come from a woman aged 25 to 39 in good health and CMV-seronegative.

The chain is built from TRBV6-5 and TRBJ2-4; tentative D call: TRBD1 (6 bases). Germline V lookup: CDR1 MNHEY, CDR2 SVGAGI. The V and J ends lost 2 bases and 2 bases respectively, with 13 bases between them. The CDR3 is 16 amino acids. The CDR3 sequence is CASSYGGLVSKNIQYF. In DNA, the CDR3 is TGTGCCAGCAGTTACGGGGGCCTCGTGTCCAAAAACATTCAGTACTTC.

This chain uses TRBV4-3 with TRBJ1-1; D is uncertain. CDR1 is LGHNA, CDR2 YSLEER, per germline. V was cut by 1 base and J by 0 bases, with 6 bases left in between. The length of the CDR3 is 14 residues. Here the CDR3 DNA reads TGCGCCAGCAGCCAAGGAGAGTTGAACACTGAAGCTTTCTTT. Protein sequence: CASSQGELNTEAFF.

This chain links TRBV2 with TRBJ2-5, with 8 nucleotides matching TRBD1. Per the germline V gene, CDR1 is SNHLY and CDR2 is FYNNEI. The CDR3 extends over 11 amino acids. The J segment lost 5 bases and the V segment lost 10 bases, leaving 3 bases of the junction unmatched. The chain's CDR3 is CATRQGETQYF. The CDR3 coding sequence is TGTGCCACCCGACAGGGGGAGACCCAGTACTTC.

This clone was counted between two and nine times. The CDR3, as DNA: TGTGCCAGCAGTGCCTTAGAGGGTTGGGACAGGAGATATAGCAATCAGCCCCAGCATTTT. This codes for CASSALEGWDRRYSNQPQHF. V gene TRBV6-1 combines with J gene TRBJ1-5, with 8 bases fitting TRBD1. The trim removed 4 bases at V and 0 bases at J, leaving 17 bases unmatched. CDR1 MNHNS and CDR2 SASEGT come from the germline V gene. This CDR3 has 20 residues.

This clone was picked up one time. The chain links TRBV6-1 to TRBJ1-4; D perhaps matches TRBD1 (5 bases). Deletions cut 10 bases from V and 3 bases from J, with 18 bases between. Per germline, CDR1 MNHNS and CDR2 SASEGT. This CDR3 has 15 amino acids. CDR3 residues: CATSRTLFSNEKLFF. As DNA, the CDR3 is TGTGCCACCTCCCGGACACTATTTTCTAATGAAAAACTGTTTTTT.

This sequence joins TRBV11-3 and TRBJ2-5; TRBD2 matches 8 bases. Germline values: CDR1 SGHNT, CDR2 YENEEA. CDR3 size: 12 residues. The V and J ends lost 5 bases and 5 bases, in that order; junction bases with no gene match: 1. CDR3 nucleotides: TGTGCCAGCAGCCGCGGGGGGGAGACCCAGTACTTC. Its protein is CASSRGGETQYF.

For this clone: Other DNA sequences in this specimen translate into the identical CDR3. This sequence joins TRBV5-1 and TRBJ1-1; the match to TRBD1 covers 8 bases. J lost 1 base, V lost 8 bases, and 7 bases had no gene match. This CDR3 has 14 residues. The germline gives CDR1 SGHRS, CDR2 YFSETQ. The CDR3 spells CASSIGQGNTEAFF. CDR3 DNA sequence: TGCGCCAGTAGCATCGGACAGGGGAACACTGAAGCTTTCTTT.

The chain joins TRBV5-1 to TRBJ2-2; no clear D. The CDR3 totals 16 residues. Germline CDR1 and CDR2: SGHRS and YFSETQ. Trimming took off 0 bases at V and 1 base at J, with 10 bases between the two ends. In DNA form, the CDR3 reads TGCGCCAGCAGCTTGGATGGCCCGAAGAACACCGGGGAGCTGTTTTTT. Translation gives CASSLDGPKNTGELFF. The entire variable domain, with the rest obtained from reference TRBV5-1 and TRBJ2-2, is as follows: KAGVTQTPRYLIKTRGQQVTLSCSPISGHRSVSWYQQTPGQGLQFLFEYFSETQRNKGNFPGRFSGRQFSNSRSEMNVSTLELGDSALYLCASSLDGPKNTGELFFGEGSRLTVL.

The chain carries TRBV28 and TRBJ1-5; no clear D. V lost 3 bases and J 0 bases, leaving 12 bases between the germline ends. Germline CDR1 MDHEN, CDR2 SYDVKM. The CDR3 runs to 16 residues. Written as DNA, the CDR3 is TGTGCCAGCAGTTTTATCGGTCAGGTTAGCAATCAGCCCCAGCATTTT. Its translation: CASSFIGQVSNQPQHF.

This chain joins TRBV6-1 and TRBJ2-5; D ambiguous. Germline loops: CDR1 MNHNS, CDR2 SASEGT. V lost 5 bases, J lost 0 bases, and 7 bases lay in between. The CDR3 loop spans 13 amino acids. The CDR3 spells CASSRVYQETQYF. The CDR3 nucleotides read TGTGCCAGCAGTCGCGTGTACCAAGAGACCCAGTACTTC.

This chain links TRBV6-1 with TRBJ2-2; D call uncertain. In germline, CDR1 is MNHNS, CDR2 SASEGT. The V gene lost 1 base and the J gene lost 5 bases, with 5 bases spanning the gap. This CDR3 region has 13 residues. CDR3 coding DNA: TGTGCCAGCAGTGAAGACTATACCGGGGAGCTGTTTTTT. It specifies CASSEDYTGELFF.

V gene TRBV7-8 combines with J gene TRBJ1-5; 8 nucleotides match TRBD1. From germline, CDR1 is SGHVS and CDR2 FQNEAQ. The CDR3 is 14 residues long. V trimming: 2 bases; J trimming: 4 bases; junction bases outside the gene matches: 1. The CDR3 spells CASSLYRGNQPQHF. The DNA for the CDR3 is TGTGCCAGCAGCTTATACAGGGGGAATCAGCCCCAGCATTTT.

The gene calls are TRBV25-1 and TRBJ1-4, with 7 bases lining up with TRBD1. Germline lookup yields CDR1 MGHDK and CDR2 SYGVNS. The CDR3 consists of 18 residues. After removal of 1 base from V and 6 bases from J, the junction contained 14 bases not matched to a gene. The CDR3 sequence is CASSEWDSSILKDEKLFF. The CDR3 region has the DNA TGTGCCAGCAGTGAATGGGACAGCTCCATTTTGAAGGATGAAAAACTGTTTTTT.

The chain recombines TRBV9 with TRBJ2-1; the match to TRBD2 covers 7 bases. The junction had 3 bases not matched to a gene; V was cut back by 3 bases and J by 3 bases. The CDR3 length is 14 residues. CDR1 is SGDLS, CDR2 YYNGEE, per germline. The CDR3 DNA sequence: TGTGCCAGCAGCGCACGGGACTACTACAATGAGCAGTTCTTC. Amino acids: CASSARDYYNEQFF. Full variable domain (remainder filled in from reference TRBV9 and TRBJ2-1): DSGVTQTPKHLITATGQRVTLRCSPRSGDLSVYWYQQSLDQGLQFLIQYYNGEERAKGNILERFSAQQFPDLHSELNLSSLELGDSALYFCASSARDYYNEQFFGPGTRLTVL.

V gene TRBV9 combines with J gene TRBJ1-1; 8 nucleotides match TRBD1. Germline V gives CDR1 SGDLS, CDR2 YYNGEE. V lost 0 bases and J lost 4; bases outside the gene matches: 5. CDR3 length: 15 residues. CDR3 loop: CASSVEVTGVTEAFF. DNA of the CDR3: TGTGCCAGCAGCGTAGAAGTGACAGGGGTCACTGAAGCTTTCTTT.

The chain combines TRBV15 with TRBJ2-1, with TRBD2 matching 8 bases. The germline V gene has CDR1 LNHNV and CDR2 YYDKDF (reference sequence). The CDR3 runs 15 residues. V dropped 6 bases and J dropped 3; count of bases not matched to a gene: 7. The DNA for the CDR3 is TGTGCCACCAGGGAAAGCGGGGGTGTCTACAATGAGCAGTTCTTC. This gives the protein CATRESGGVYNEQFF.

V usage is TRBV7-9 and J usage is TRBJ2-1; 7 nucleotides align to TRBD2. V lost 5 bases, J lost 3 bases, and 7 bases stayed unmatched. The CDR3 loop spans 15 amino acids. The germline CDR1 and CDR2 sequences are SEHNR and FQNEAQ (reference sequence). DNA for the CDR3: TGTGCCAGCAGCCCAAGCGGGGTGTTCTACAATGAGCAGTTCTTC. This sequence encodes CASSPSGVFYNEQFF.

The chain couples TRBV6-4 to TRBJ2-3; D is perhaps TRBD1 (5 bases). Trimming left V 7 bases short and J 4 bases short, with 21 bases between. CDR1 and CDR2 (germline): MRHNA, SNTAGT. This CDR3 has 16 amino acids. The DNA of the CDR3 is TGTGCCAGCACCGCAACAGGCGGTCAAGGGGCAGATACGCAGTATTTT. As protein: CASTATGGQGADTQYF.

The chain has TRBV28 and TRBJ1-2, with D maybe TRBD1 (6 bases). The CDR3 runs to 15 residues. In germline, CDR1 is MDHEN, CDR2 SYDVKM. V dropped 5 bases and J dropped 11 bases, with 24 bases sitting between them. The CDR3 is CASSQIDRKSMRYTF. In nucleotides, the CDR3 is TGTGCCAGCAGTCAGATCGACAGGAAATCTATGAGGTACACCTTC.

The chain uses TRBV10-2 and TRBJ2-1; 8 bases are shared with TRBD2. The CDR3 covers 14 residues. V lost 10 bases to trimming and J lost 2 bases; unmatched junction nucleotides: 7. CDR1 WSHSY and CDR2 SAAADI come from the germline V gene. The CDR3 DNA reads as TGCGCCACTTCGGGACTAGGGACCTACAATGAGCAGTTCTTC. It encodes CATSGLGTYNEQFF.

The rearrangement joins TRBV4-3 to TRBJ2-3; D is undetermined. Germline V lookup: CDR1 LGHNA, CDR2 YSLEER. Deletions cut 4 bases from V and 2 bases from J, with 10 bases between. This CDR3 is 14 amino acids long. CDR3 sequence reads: CASSRGSNTDTQYF. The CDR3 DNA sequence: TGCGCCAGCAGCCGCGGCAGTAACACAGATACGCAGTATTTT.

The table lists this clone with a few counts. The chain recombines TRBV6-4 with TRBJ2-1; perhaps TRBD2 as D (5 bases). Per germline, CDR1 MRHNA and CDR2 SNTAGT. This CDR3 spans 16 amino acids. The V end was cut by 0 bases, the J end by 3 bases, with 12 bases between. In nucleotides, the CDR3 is TGTGCCAGCAGTGACTCAGGGCGGGTTAACTACAATGAGCAGTTCTTC. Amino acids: CASSDSGRVNYNEQFF.

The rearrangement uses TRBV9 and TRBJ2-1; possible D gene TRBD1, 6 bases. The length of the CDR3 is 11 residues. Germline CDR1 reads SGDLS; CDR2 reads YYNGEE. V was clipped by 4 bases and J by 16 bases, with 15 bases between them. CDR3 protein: CASSPRDIGFF. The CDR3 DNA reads TGTGCCAGCAGCCCCCGGGACATAGGATTCTTC. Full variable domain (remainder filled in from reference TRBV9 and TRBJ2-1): DSGVTQTPKHLITATGQRVTLRCSPRSGDLSVYWYQQSLDQGLQFLIQYYNGEERAKGNILERFSAQQFPDLHSELNLSSLELGDSALYFCASSPRDIGFFGPGTRLTVL.

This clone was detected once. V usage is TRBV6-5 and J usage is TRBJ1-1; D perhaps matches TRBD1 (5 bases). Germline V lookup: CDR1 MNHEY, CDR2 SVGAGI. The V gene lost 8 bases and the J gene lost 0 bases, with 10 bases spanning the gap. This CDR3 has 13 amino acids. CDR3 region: CASRGYMNTEAFF. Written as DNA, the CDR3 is TGTGCCAGCCGGGGGTATATGAACACTGAAGCTTTCTTT.

The CDR3 spells CAWRTGTEAFF. The CDR3 DNA reads TGTGCCTGGCGGACAGGGACAGAAGCTTTCTTT. V gene TRBV30 combines with J gene TRBJ1-1; 8 bases are shared with TRBD1. CDR1 GTSNPN and CDR2 SVGIG come from the germline V gene (reference sequence). The CDR3 loop spans 11 amino acids. Unmatched junction bases numbered 4, after V lost 5 bases and J lost 8 bases.

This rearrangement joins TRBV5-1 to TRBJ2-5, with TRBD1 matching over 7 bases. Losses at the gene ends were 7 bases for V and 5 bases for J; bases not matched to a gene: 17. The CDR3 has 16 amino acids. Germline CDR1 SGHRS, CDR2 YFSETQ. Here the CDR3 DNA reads TGCGCCAGCGGCGGATCTAGACAGGGATCCGGGGAGACCCAGTACTTC. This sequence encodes CASGGSRQGSGETQYF.